One and the same sample provided the 15 T cell receptor beta chains below, sequenced in a study of T cell responses to AZD1222 COVID-19 vaccine. Sequencing was performed with immunoSEQ multiplex PCR; in TCRdb, only in-frame clones are kept and a portion is missing. The sample comprises approximately 180,000 clones, around 90% of which are singletons, and about 2.8% rests with the top ten. Material: peripheral blood, obtained on day 0 of AZD1222 vaccination. These TCRs come from an adult in good health.

The gene calls are TRBV9 and TRBJ2-2, with a tentative D call TRBD2 (6 bases). V shed 0 bases and J shed 4 bases, with 13 bases lying between them. This CDR3 spans 16 amino acids. The germline V gene has CDR1 SGDLS and CDR2 YYNGEE. This CDR3 reads CASSVGRGISTGELFF. The CDR3 region has the DNA TGTGCCAGCAGCGTAGGGCGGGGAATCTCCACCGGGGAGCTGTTTTTT.

This CDR3 reads CASSPGSLGNEQFF. The DNA for the CDR3 is TGTGCCAGCAGTCCGGGTTCCTTGGGCAATGAGCAGTTCTTC. The rearrangement links TRBV6-5 to TRBJ2-1, with unresolved D. The CDR3 is 14 residues long. Germline V gene sequence: CDR1 MNHEY, CDR2 SVGAGI. Trimming left V 5 bases short and J 6 bases short, with 14 bases between.

The rearrangement uses TRBV29-1 and TRBJ1-1, with TRBD1 as a possible D gene (6 bases). CDR1 is SQVTM and CDR2 is ANQGSEA in the germline V gene. This CDR3 region has 13 residues. The V end was cut by 6 bases, the J end by 4 bases, with 15 bases between. The CDR3 DNA is TGCAGCGTCCGGGGGGGCGAGGGCACTGAAGCTTTCTTT. It is translated as CSVRGGEGTEAFF.

The gene calls are TRBV5-6 and TRBJ2-7, with unresolved D. The V and J ends lost 0 bases and 5 bases respectively, with 9 bases between them. The length of the CDR3 is 13 residues. In germline, CDR1 is SGHDT, CDR2 YYEEEE. The CDR3 DNA sequence: TGTGCCAGCAGCTTGGGCCTTAGTAACGAGCAGTACTTC. Its translation is CASSLGLSNEQYF.

The CDR3 DNA follows: TGTGCCAGCAGCCAACCGGGACTAGCGGGCTACGAGCAGTACTTC. It is translated as CASSQPGLAGYEQYF. This rearrangement joins TRBV3-1 (or the pseudogene TRBV3-2) to TRBJ2-7; TRBD2 matches at 12 bases. Germline V gives CDR1 LGHDT, CDR2 YNNKEL (reference sequence). J gave up 3 bases and V 2 bases, and 2 bases lay outside the gene matches. CDR3 length: 15 amino acids.

The chain links TRBV19 to TRBJ1-2; D remains ambiguous. Germline loops: CDR1 LNHDA, CDR2 SQIVND (reference sequence). This CDR3 spans 13 amino acids. Trimming removed 11 bases at V and 1 base at J, with 14 bases between. The CDR3 coding sequence is TGTGCCTCCTCTGAGAGCCTTAACTATGGCTACACCTTC. Translating gives CASSESLNYGYTF.

The chain links TRBV5-1 to TRBJ1-2, with D maybe TRBD1 (6 bases). CDR1 is SGHRS, CDR2 YFSETQ, per germline. Trimming cost V 0 bases and J 4 bases, with 10 bases left between them. The CDR3 consists of 14 residues. The CDR3 bases are TGCGCCAGCAGCTTGGGGACAGCCACCTATGGCTACACCTTC. Translated: CASSLGTATYGYTF.

This chain connects TRBV21-1 to TRBJ2-7; TRBD2, the table's D call, lacks a check against the DNA. TRBV21-1 is a pseudogene. This CDR3 is 14 amino acids long. The CDR3 loop is CASSKDLAVHEQYF. CDR3 in DNA: TGTGCCAGCAGCAAAGATCTAGCGGTCCACGAGCAGTACTTC.

This clone was observed once. The V gene is TRBV11-2, the J gene TRBJ2-1; D is possibly TRBD2 (5 bases). The CDR3 contains 13 residues. Deletions cut 5 bases from V and 10 bases from J, with 15 bases between. Germline CDR1 SGHAT, CDR2 FQNNGV. The CDR3 is CASSTPGEREQFF. CDR3 in DNA: TGTGCCAGCAGCACTCCCGGGGAGCGGGAGCAGTTCTTC.

This chain joins TRBV5-1 and TRBJ2-3, with TRBD2 identical over 8 bases. The junction had 2 bases not matched to a gene; V was cut back by 2 bases and J by 3 bases. This CDR3 contains 14 residues. Per the germline V gene, CDR1 is SGHRS and CDR2 is YFSETQ. This CDR3 is CASSLLAGTDTQYF. The CDR3 DNA sequence: TGCGCCAGCAGCTTATTAGCGGGAACAGATACGCAGTATTTT.

The rearrangement uses TRBV25-1 and TRBJ2-5; 8 bases align to TRBD2. This CDR3 has 16 residues. Germline lookup yields CDR1 MGHDK and CDR2 SYGVNS. V lost 1 base and J lost 3; bases outside the gene matches: 7. The CDR3 protein is CASSEWSSGTKETQYF. CDR3 DNA sequence: TGTGCCAGCAGTGAATGGAGTAGCGGGACCAAAGAGACCCAGTACTTC.

The gene calls are TRBV7-9 and TRBJ1-2; 10 bases align to TRBD1. V was pared by 5 bases and J by 4 bases, with 4 bases of the junction left unmatched. The CDR3 is 14 residues long. Germline V CDR1 and CDR2: SEHNR, FQNEAQ (reference sequence). CDR3 sequence: CASSRGQGPYGYTF. The CDR3 nucleotides are TGTGCCAGCAGCAGGGGACAGGGGCCCTATGGCTACACCTTC.

This clone has a single count. This rearrangement joins TRBV24-1 to TRBJ2-5; D possibly corresponds to TRBD1 (7 bases). Germline CDR1 is KGHDR and CDR2 is SFDVKD. Trimming left V 4 bases short and J 5 bases short, with 13 bases between. This CDR3 region has 14 residues. DNA for the CDR3: TGTGCCACCAGTGAACGGGGGACAGCGGAGACCCAGTACTTC. Its protein is CATSERGTAETQYF.

The chain employs TRBV18 and TRBJ1-2; possible D gene TRBD1, 5 bases. The CDR3 has 15 residues. The germline V and J ends were trimmed by 2 bases and 8 bases, with 18 bases remaining between them. The germline CDR1 and CDR2 sequences are KGHSH and LQKENI. The CDR3 sequence is CASSPSQSRGLGYTF. CDR3 sequence (DNA): TGTGCCAGCTCACCATCACAGTCTCGGGGGTTAGGCTACACCTTC.

This chain uses TRBV12-3 or TRBV12-4 with TRBJ2-7, with D perhaps TRBD2 (5 bases). V lost 0 bases to trimming and J lost 5 bases, with 8 bases between them. The CDR3 totals 13 residues. The CDR3 nucleotides read TGTGCCAGCAGTTTAGCTCTAGCCCACGAGCAGTACTTC. Translation: CASSLALAHEQYF.